This T cell receptor (beta chain) was profiled in a study of Graves' ophthalmopathy and Graves' hyperthyroidism. The study, taken as a whole, reports: The authors also found most expanded thyroid clonotypes above 0.001 frequency in blood.

Trimming took 4 bases from V and 5 from J, leaving 36 bases between them. The V gene's germline CDR1 is SGDLS and CDR2 YYNGEE. This CDR3 spans 21 amino acids. A note on this clonotype: Its specificity is not known.

The diagnosis was founded upon clinical symptoms, serum thyroxine, TRAb, thyroid ultrasound and orbital computed tomography. Amplification from RNA transcripts yielded the TCR beta CDR3 regions. RT-PCR with HTBI primers came first, then second-round multiplex PCR. TCRdb passed the multiplex PCR reads through MiXCR, listing each CDR3 protein once. The table has about 500,000 distinct CDR3 sequences, under 40% seen once. What was sequenced was peripheral blood or thyroid tissue (not recorded which). This TCR was sampled from an adult man with Graves' hyperthyroidism. This chain uses TRBV9 with TRBJ1-2, with no clear D. The CDR3 nucleotides are TGTGCCAGCAGCCAAGAAAGTCAAGGCCCAGCGATCATCGGGGATATTTATGGCTACACCTTC. Translation gives CASSQESQGPAIIGDIYGYTF.